One T cell receptor (beta chain) is described in this entry. Trimming at V came to 5 bases and at J to 5 bases, leaving 6 bases not matched to a gene. This CDR3 has 15 amino acids. Germline CDR1 MNHEY, CDR2 SVGEGT. This specimen comes from a study of T cells in Graves' hyperthyroidism and ophthalmopathy. What was amplified from RNA transcripts were TCR beta CDR3 regions. When the TCR CDR3 underwent first-round RT-PCR, the HTBI primer set was used. TCRdb used MiXCR to reprocess the multiplex PCR reads, holding one entry per CDR3 protein. The table shows about 640,000 distinct CDR3 sequences, with around 20% occurring only once.

V gene TRBV6-2 or TRBV6-3 combines with J gene TRBJ2-5; 12 bases align to TRBD2. The sample comprised blood. The sequence was obtained from a man younger than 40 with Graves' ophthalmopathy. The CDR3 reads CASSKLAGGRETQYF. The CDR3 coding sequence is TGTGCCAGCAGTAAACTAGCGGGAGGTCGGGAGACCCAGTACTTC.